This TCR beta chain was sequenced during a study of radiotherapy plus CTLA-4 blockade in lung cancer. V was pared by 0 bases and J by 8 bases, with 18 bases between. In germline, CDR1 is SGDLS, CDR2 YYNGEE. The CDR3 is made up of 16 amino acids. The method was immunoSEQ multiplex PCR; TCRdb's version includes in-frame clones alone and lacks a portion of them. The data show about 27,000 clones, approximately 70% seen once. The receptor comes from a human donor with non-small cell lung cancer who had stable disease on radiotherapy plus ipilimumab. V is TRBV9 and J is TRBJ2-1; D possibly matches TRBD1 or TRBD2 (5 bases each). The sample in question was peripheral blood, obtained from a patient treated with radiotherapy plus ipilimumab. The CDR3 DNA reads TGTGCCAGCAGCGTAGGCGGGTCCCTCAAAGGGGATGAGCAGTTCTTC. This codes for CASSVGGSLKGDEQFF.